Presented here are 25 T cell receptor beta chains from one specimen sequenced in a study of siplizumab effects on memory and regulatory T cells. Data came from immunoSEQ multiplex PCR; TCRdb stores just in-frame clones and leaves some out. The table shows 100,000 to 120,000 clones, with about nine tenths occurring only once. The sample comprised CD4+ T cells sorted from blood. Receptors originate from a human donor in good health.

The V call is TRBV15, the J call TRBJ1-1; a weak D match, TRBD1 (6 bases). Germline CDR1 is LNHNV and CDR2 is YYDKDF (reference sequence). The germline V and J ends were trimmed by 3 bases and 7 bases, with 12 bases remaining between them. The CDR3 consists of 13 residues. The CDR3 nucleotides are TGTGCCACCAGCAGGGACGAGGACAGTGAAGCTTTCTTT. Residues: CATSRDEDSEAFF.

The rearrangement links TRBV6-6 to TRBJ2-2, with 7 positions matching TRBD2. Germline CDR1 reads MNHNY; CDR2 reads SVGAGI (reference sequence). V shed 4 bases, J shed 3 bases, and the junction held 5 bases outside the gene matches. The CDR3 length is 15 residues. This CDR3 is CASSWVGGYTGELFF. The CDR3 DNA reads as TGTGCCAGCAGTTGGGTGGGAGGGTACACCGGGGAGCTGTTTTTT.

This chain links TRBV19 with TRBJ1-1; 7 bases align to TRBD1. CDR3 size: 14 residues. V trimming: 8 bases; J trimming: 0 bases; junction bases outside the gene matches: 6. Germline assignment: CDR1 LNHDA and CDR2 SQIVND (reference sequence). CDR3 DNA: TGTGCCAGTGGGGACAGACGGGTGAACACTGAAGCTTTCTTT. Translating it yields CASGDRRVNTEAFF.

The chain joins TRBV7-3 to TRBJ1-2; D remains ambiguous. The CDR3 contains 12 residues. CDR1 and CDR2 (germline): SGHTA, FQGTGA. Trimming pared 4 bases from V and 7 bases from J, leaving 10 bases between. CDR3 bases: TGTGCCAGCAGCTCCGATTACGGTGGCTACACCTTC. This codes for CASSSDYGGYTF.

The chain recombines TRBV4-1 with TRBJ2-7; D unresolved. Germline V CDR1 and CDR2: MGHRA, YSYEKL. This CDR3 has 13 amino acids. The V gene lost 0 bases and the J gene lost 7 bases, with 10 bases spanning the gap. Here the CDR3 DNA reads TGCGCCAGCAGCCAAGATTTCGGAACGGAGCAGTACTTC. This gives the protein CASSQDFGTEQYF.

A note on this clone: The same CDR3 is also encoded by other DNA sequences in this sample. CDR3 loop: CASSRGNEQFF. The CDR3 DNA is TGTGCCAGCAGTAGGGGTAATGAGCAGTTCTTC. V and J are TRBV6-5 and TRBJ2-1, with D maybe TRBD1 (5 bases). With 5 bases removed from V and 7 bases from J, the gap between germline ends came to 6 bases. CDR1 and CDR2 from the germline V gene are MNHEY and SVGAGI. The CDR3 totals 11 residues.

The genes are TRBV7-9 and TRBJ1-1; D gene uncertain. V lost 3 bases, J lost 2 bases, and 13 bases lay in between. This CDR3 has 15 amino acids. Germline V gives CDR1 SEHNR, CDR2 FQNEAQ (reference sequence). CDR3 protein: CASSFSPGFNTEAFF. CDR3 DNA sequence: TGTGCCAGCAGCTTTTCGCCTGGATTTAACACTGAAGCTTTCTTT. Full variable domain (remainder filled in from reference TRBV7-9 and TRBJ1-1): DTGVSQNPRHKITKRGQNVTFRCDPISEHNRLYWYRQTLGQGPEFLTYFQNEAQLEKSRLLSDRFSAERPKGSFSTLEIQRTEQGDSAMYLCASSFSPGFNTEAFFGQGTRLTVV.

The rearrangement links TRBV10-1 to TRBJ1-5, with 7 nucleotides matching TRBD1. After removal of 6 bases from V and 0 bases from J, the junction contained 8 bases not matched to a gene. The CDR3 is 16 residues long. Germline V lookup: CDR1 WNHNN, CDR2 SYGVQD (reference sequence). CDR3 region: CASRGGTADSNQPQHF. DNA of the CDR3: TGCGCCAGCAGGGGGGGGACAGCCGATAGCAATCAGCCCCAGCATTTT.

This chain uses TRBV7-9 with TRBJ1-4; D is unclear. From germline, CDR1 is SEHNR and CDR2 FQNEAQ (reference sequence). The CDR3 spans 14 residues. V was shortened by 1 base and J by 4 bases, with 7 bases between the two germline ends. CDR3 in DNA: TGTGCCAGCAGCTTAGGGGAGAATAATGAAAAACTGTTTTTT. It yields the protein CASSLGENNEKLFF.

The chain links TRBV18 to TRBJ2-7; TRBD1 agrees at 9 bases. The CDR3 is made up of 16 amino acids. CDR1 and CDR2 from the germline V gene are KGHSH and LQKENI. The junction had 9 bases not matched to a gene; V was cut back by 6 bases and J by 0 bases. CDR3 residues: CASSQGGGQGSYEQYF. The CDR3 DNA is TGTGCCAGCTCCCAGGGAGGGGGACAGGGCTCCTACGAGCAGTACTTC.

This rearrangement joins TRBV5-4 to TRBJ2-5; D not certain. CDR3 length: 15 residues. Germline CDR1 is SGHNT and CDR2 is YYREEE (reference sequence). V was trimmed by 5 bases and J by 1 base, leaving 15 bases between them. The chain's CDR3 is CASSERVALQETQYF. The CDR3, as DNA: TGTGCCAGCAGTGAAAGGGTGGCCCTCCAAGAGACCCAGTACTTC.

This clone was recorded once. This chain uses TRBV11-3 with TRBJ2-1, with D possibly TRBD2 on 6 matching bases. This CDR3 is built from 14 residues. Germline CDR1 SGHNT, CDR2 YENEEA. V lost 5 bases, J lost 5 bases, and 13 bases lay in between. The DNA of the CDR3 is TGTGCCAGCAGCCCAAGCGGGTTTAACAATGAGCAGTTCTTC. This sequence encodes CASSPSGFNNEQFF. Using reference TRBV11-3 and TRBJ2-1 for the parts outside the CDR3, the full variable domain is EAGVVQSPRYKIIEKKQPVAFWCNPISGHNTLYWYLQNLGQGPELLIRYENEEAVDDSQLPKDRFSAERLKGVDSTLKIQPAELGDSAVYLCASSPSGFNNEQFFGPGTRLTVL.

The V call is TRBV18, the J call TRBJ2-6, with D perhaps matching TRBD1 (5 bases). There are 18 residues in the CDR3. V was cut by 1 base and J by 2 bases, with 15 bases left in between. CDR1 is KGHSH, CDR2 LQKENI, per germline. The CDR3 reads CASSPQQGTKAGANVLTF. The CDR3 nucleotides are TGTGCCAGCTCACCACAGCAGGGTACAAAGGCTGGGGCCAACGTCCTGACTTTC.

This chain uses TRBV10-3 with TRBJ1-4, with D possibly matching TRBD1 (6 bases). Germline V gene lookup returns CDR1 ENHRY and CDR2 SYGVKD. Trimming pared 3 bases from V and 5 bases from J, leaving 10 bases between. The CDR3 length is 14 residues. CDR3 region: CAISDGTRNEKLFF. The CDR3 DNA reads TGTGCCATCAGTGATGGGACAAGGAATGAAAAACTGTTTTTT.

The chain couples TRBV29-1 to TRBJ1-2, with 7 bases lining up with TRBD1. Per germline, CDR1 SQVTM and CDR2 ANQGSEA. Trimming at V came to 6 bases and at J to 8 bases, leaving 12 bases not matched to a gene. This CDR3 region has 13 residues. CDR3 DNA: TGCAGCGTCGGGACAGCAAGCCCCGGCGGCTACACCTTC. It is translated as CSVGTASPGGYTF. The full variable domain, in which reference TRBV29-1 and TRBJ1-2 provide the parts outside the CDR3, is SAVISQKPSRDICQRGTSLTIQCQVDSQVTMMFWYRQQPGQSLTLIATANQGSEATYESGFVIDKFPISRPNLTFSTLTVSNMSPEDSSIYLCSVGTASPGGYTFGSGTRLTVV.

Concerning this clone itself: The same CDR3 can be traced to other DNA sequences in this sample. V and J are TRBV19 and TRBJ2-6, with unresolved D. There are 13 residues in the CDR3. With 6 bases removed from V and 1 base from J, the gap between germline ends came to 4 bases. The germline V gene encodes CDR1 LNHDA and CDR2 SQIVND (reference sequence). CDR3 DNA: TGTGCCAGTAGGGGGTCTGGGGCCAACGTCCTGACTTTC. It is translated as CASRGSGANVLTF.

The V and J genes are TRBV20-1 and TRBJ1-2; no clear D. The germline V gene has CDR1 DFQATT and CDR2 SNEGSKA (reference sequence). Trimming took off 5 bases at V and 8 bases at J, with 12 bases between the two ends. This CDR3 has 11 residues. The DNA for the CDR3 is TGCAGTGCTGTTCGTCCTAGGGGCTACACCTTC. It codes for CSAVRPRGYTF.

The CDR3 loop reads CASSPGAVRNTEAFF. The CDR3 DNA follows: TGTGCCAGCTCACCGGGGGCAGTTAGGAACACTGAAGCTTTCTTT. The chain links TRBV18 to TRBJ1-1, with a weak D call TRBD1 (6 bases). Germline V gives CDR1 KGHSH, CDR2 LQKENI. Trimming removed 3 bases at V and 1 base at J, with 12 bases between. There are 15 residues in the CDR3.

The V and J genes are TRBV11-3 and TRBJ2-5; possible D gene TRBD2, 6 bases. Germline V gives CDR1 SGHNT, CDR2 YENEEA. Trimming took off 4 bases at V and 1 base at J, with 10 bases between the two ends. The CDR3 is made up of 14 amino acids. The CDR3 is CASSSRGLQETQYF. The CDR3 DNA reads as TGTGCCAGCAGCTCTCGGGGACTCCAAGAGACCCAGTACTTC.

The CDR3 coding sequence is TGTGCCAGCTCACCTAGGGGACTAGCGGGGGGTACTGCTGAGCAGTTCTTC. This translates into CASSPRGLAGGTAEQFF. The chain couples TRBV18 to TRBJ2-1, with 15 positions matching TRBD2. CDR1 is KGHSH and CDR2 is LQKENI in the germline V gene. There are 17 residues in the CDR3. With 3 bases clipped from V and 9 bases from J, the junction kept 9 bases outside the gene matches.

This clone was seen just once. The genes are TRBV6-1 and TRBJ1-2; the match to TRBD1 covers 7 bases. This CDR3 comprises 14 residues. The ends lost 8 bases at V and 0 bases at J; junction bases unmatched: 6. Germline CDR1 MNHNS, CDR2 SASEGT. The CDR3 DNA sequence: TGTGCCAGCGACAGGGCGCCCGCTAACTATGGCTACACCTTC. Protein: CASDRAPANYGYTF.

The chain carries TRBV4-2 and TRBJ2-5, with 13 positions matching TRBD2. V was clipped by 1 base and J by 2 bases; unmatched bases: 1. The CDR3 runs 16 residues. Germline V gene sequence: CDR1 LGHNA, CDR2 YNFKEQ. The CDR3 region has the DNA TGTGCCAGCAGCCAAGGGACTAGCGGGGGACAAGAGACCCAGTACTTC. It is translated as CASSQGTSGGQETQYF.

CDR3 sequence reads: CASSLWWGTGELFF. CDR3 DNA sequence: TGTGCCAGCAGTTTATGGTGGGGGACCGGGGAGCTGTTTTTT. J is TRBJ2-2 and V is TRBV27; D possibly uses TRBD1 or TRBD2 (5 bases each). The germline V gene encodes CDR1 MNHEY and CDR2 SMNVEV (reference sequence). CDR3 length: 14 amino acids. Trimming removed 1 base from V and 5 bases from J, with 8 bases in between.

This clone has only one observation. This chain links TRBV18 with TRBJ2-5, with a tentative D call TRBD2 (6 bases). Germline V gene lookup returns CDR1 KGHSH and CDR2 LQKENI. The CDR3 runs 17 residues. V lost 2 bases to trimming and J lost 1 base, with 17 bases between them. In DNA, the CDR3 is TGTGCCAGCTCACCAAGGCGTCAGGTAGCGGTCCAAGAGACCCAGTACTTC. Translating it yields CASSPRRQVAVQETQYF. The variable domain in full, with the rest retrieved from reference TRBV18 and TRBJ2-5, is NAGVMQNPRHLVRRRGQEARLRCSPMKGHSHVYWYRQLPEEGLKFMVYLQKENIIDESGMPKERFSAEFPKEGPSILRIQQVVRGDSAAYFCASSPRRQVAVQETQYFGPGTRLLVL.

The chain couples TRBV14 to TRBJ1-6; D uncertain. The CDR3 totals 18 residues. Germline V CDR1 and CDR2: SGHDN, FVKESK. V dropped 2 bases and J dropped 1 base, with 15 bases sitting between them. CDR3 sequence reads: CASSQLLGGLSYNSPLHF. The CDR3 DNA follows: TGTGCCAGCAGCCAACTACTGGGTGGTTTATCCTATAATTCACCCCTCCACTTT.